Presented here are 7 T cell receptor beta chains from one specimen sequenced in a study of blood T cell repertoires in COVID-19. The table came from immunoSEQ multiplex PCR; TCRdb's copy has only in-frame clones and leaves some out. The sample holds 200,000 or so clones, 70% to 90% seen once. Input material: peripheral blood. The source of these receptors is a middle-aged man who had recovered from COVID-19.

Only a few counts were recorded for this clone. The CDR3 nucleotides read TGTGCCAGCAGGAAAGAGGGACAGCTCTCTGGAAACACCATATATTTT. Its protein product is CASRKEGQLSGNTIYF. This sequence joins TRBV27 and TRBJ1-3; 7 bases are a match to TRBD1. Germline assignment: CDR1 MNHEY and CDR2 SMNVEV (reference sequence). Trimming removed 6 bases from V and 0 bases from J; junction bases left unmatched: 8. This CDR3 is 16 amino acids long.

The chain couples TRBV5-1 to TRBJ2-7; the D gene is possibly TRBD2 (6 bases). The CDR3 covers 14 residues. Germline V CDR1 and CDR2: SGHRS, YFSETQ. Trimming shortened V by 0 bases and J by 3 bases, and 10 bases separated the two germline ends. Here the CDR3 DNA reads TGCGCCAGCAGCTTGGAGGGACTCAACTACGAGCAGTACTTC. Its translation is CASSLEGLNYEQYF.

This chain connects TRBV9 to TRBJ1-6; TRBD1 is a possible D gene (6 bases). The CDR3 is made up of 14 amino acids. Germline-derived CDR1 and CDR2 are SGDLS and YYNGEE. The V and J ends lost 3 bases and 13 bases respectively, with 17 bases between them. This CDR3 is CASSAGGAQDPLHF. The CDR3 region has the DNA TGTGCCAGCAGCGCGGGGGGGGCTCAGGATCCCCTCCACTTT.

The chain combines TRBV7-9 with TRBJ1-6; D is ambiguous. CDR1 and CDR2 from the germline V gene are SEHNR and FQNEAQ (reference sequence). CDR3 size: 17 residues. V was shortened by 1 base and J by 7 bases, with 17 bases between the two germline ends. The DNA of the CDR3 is TGTGCCAGCAGCTTAGGTCGGGAGAGTAGTTCGAATTCACCCCTCCACTTT. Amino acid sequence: CASSLGRESSSNSPLHF.

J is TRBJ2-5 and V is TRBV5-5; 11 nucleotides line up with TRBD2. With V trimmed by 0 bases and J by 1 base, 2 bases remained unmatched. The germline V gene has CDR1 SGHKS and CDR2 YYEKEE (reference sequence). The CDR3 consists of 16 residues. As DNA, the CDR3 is TGTGCCAGCAGCTTGGGTAGCGGGAGGGTCCAAGAGACCCAGTACTTC. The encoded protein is CASSLGSGRVQETQYF.

The CDR3, as DNA: TGCGCCAGCAGCCAAGGAGCAGGGCTGGACACTGAAGCTTTCTTT. It specifies CASSQGAGLDTEAFF. V and J are TRBV4-1 and TRBJ1-1; D is perhaps TRBD1 (5 bases). CDR3 length: 15 residues. Looked up from germline, CDR1 is MGHRA and CDR2 is YSYEKL. V lost 1 base and J 3 bases, leaving 12 bases between the germline ends.

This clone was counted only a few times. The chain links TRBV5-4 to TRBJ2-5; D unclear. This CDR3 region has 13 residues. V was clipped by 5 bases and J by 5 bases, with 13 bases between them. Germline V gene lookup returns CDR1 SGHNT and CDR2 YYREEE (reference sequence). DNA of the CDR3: TGTGCCAGCAGTTTAGGCCCCGGGGAGACCCAGTACTTC. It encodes CASSLGPGETQYF.